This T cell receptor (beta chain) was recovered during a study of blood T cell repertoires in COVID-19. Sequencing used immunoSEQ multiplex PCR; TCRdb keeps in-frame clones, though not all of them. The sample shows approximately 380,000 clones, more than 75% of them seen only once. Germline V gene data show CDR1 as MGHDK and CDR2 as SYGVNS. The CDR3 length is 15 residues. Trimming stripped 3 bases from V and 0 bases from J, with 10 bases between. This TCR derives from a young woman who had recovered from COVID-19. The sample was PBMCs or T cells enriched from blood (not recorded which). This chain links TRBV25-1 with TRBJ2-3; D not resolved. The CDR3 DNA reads TGTGCCAGCAGTGACATTAAGGAGAGCACAGATACGCAGTATTTT. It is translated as CASSDIKESTDTQYF.